The rows below give T cell receptor beta chains drawn from one sample of a study of blood T cell repertoires in COVID-19. Only in-frame clones appear in the TCRdb table, and some are missing; sequencing was by immunoSEQ multiplex PCR. The table lists some 150,000 clones, approximately 89% of them singletons. The source material was peripheral blood. The receptors stem from a human donor in a cohort sampled during active COVID-19. The CDR3 runs from the conserved cysteine through the conserved F or W. The order of the fields is clone size, D gene, V gene, J gene, CDR3 DNA, CDR3 protein. A D gene is named only where the DNA matches it firmly. Expanded clones get a size class; other rows say once, few or many, or leave the size out.

size: .
D: TRBD2
V: TRBV5-4
J: TRBJ2-3
DNA: TGTGCCAGCAGCGTGGCCGGGACTACTAACACAGATACGCAGTATTTT
CDR3: CASSVAGTTNTDTQYF

size: .
D: .
V: TRBV7-2
J: TRBJ1-3
DNA: TGTGCCAGCAGCTTTACCGGACAGTACAACACCATATATTTT
CDR3: CASSFTGQYNTIYF

size: .
D: .
V: TRBV5-4
J: TRBJ2-1
DNA: TGTGCCAGCAGCTTGGTCGGGGTCCAACCCAATGAGCAGTTCTTC
CDR3: CASSLVGVQPNEQFF

size: .
D: .
V: TRBV23-1
J: TRBJ1-1
DNA: TGCGCCAGCAGTCAATCGCGGGGAATCGCCACTGAAGCTTTCTTT
CDR3: CASSQSRGIATEAFF

size: .
D: TRBD1
V: TRBV9
J: TRBJ1-3
DNA: TGTGCCAGCAGCGAGACAGGGAGCTCTGGAAACACCATATATTTT
CDR3: CASSETGSSGNTIYF

size: .
D: .
V: TRBV7-9
J: TRBJ2-2
DNA: TGTGCCAGCAGCTTGCATGTCGGAGCGAACACCGGGGAGCTGTTTTTT
CDR3: CASSLHVGANTGELFF

size: once
D: .
V: TRBV2
J: TRBJ1-2
DNA: TGTGCCAGCAGCGTCGTGGGAGACTATGGCTACACCTTC
CDR3: CASSVVGDYGYTF

size: .
D: .
V: TRBV11-1
J: TRBJ1-2
DNA: TGTGCCAGCAGCTTAGACAGCTTCTATGGCTACACCTTC
CDR3: CASSLDSFYGYTF

size: .
D: TRBD1
V: TRBV9
J: TRBJ2-2
DNA: TGTGCCAGCAGCACCCAGGACAGGGCGAACACCGGGGAGCTGTTTTTT
CDR3: CASSTQDRANTGELFF

size: .
D: .
V: TRBV4-1
J: TRBJ1-5
DNA: TGCGCCAGCAGCCCAATGATCCGGGAGCTGGATGTTCAGCCCCAGCATTTT
CDR3: CASSPMIRELDVQPQHF

size: .
D: .
V: TRBV11-1
J: TRBJ1-3
DNA: TGTGCCAGCAGCTTATCGGCAGGGGTCTACGGAAACACCATATATTTT
CDR3: CASSLSAGVYGNTIYF

size: once
D: TRBD1
V: TRBV20-1
J: TRBJ1-5
DNA: TGCAGTGCTAGTAGTGACAGGGATCATCAGCCCCAGCATTTT
CDR3: CSASSDRDHQPQHF

size: .
D: .
V: TRBV12-5
J: TRBJ1-5
DNA: TGTGCTAGTGGTCGACAGGGCAATCAGCCCCAGCATTTT
CDR3: CASGRQGNQPQHF

size: .
D: TRBD1
V: TRBV5-5
J: TRBJ1-5
DNA: TGTGCCAGCAGCTTTTCCGACAGGGATCAGCCCCAGCATTTT
CDR3: CASSFSDRDQPQHF

size: .
D: TRBD2
V: TRBV7-8
J: TRBJ2-2
DNA: TGTGCCAGCAGCCCTATAGCGGGGGCGAACACCGGGGAGCTGTTTTTT
CDR3: CASSPIAGANTGELFF

size: .
D: .
V: TRBV4-1
J: TRBJ2-5
DNA: TGCGCCAGCAGCCAAGAGGGCAGGGATGGGGAGACCCAGTACTTC
CDR3: CASSQEGRDGETQYF

size: .
D: .
V: TRBV2
J: TRBJ1-1
DNA: TGTGCCAGCACTCTTTCGACGAGCGCTGAAGCTTTCTTT
CDR3: CASTLSTSAEAFF

size: .
D: TRBD1
V: TRBV5-1
J: TRBJ1-2
DNA: TGCGCCAGCAGCTTGTTGGGACAGGATAGCTACACCTTC
CDR3: CASSLLGQDSYTF

size: .
D: .
V: TRBV5-8
J: TRBJ2-1
DNA: TGTGCCAGCAGCCTTGGTTCTCACAGGGATGGGGAGCAGTTCTTC
CDR3: CASSLGSHRDGEQFF

size: once
D: .
V: TRBV6-1
J: TRBJ2-7
DNA: TGTGCCAGCAGTGAACAGTTGGTCTCCTACGAGCAGTACTTC
CDR3: CASSEQLVSYEQYF

size: .
D: TRBD2
V: TRBV19
J: TRBJ2-3
DNA: TGTGCCAGTAGTTCCCCTCCGGGACTAGCTATCACAGATACGCAGTATTTT
CDR3: CASSSPPGLAITDTQYF

size: .
D: .
V: TRBV7-9
J: TRBJ1-2
DNA: TGTGCCAGCAGCTCCCTTGACAGGCCTTCTGACTATGGCTACACCTTC
CDR3: CASSSLDRPSDYGYTF

size: .
D: .
V: TRBV11-2
J: TRBJ1-2
DNA: TGTGCCAGCAGCTTAACCGGGGGGGGAATTAACTATGGCTACACCTTC
CDR3: CASSLTGGGINYGYTF

size: .
D: TRBD1
V: TRBV4-1
J: TRBJ1-2
DNA: TGCGCCAGCAGCCAAGACCGACAGGGAAACTATGGCTACACCTTC
CDR3: CASSQDRQGNYGYTF

size: .
D: .
V: TRBV19
J: TRBJ1-2
DNA: TGTGCCAGTACGCCAGGCAGCACTAACTATGGCTACACCTTC
CDR3: CASTPGSTNYGYTF

size: .
D: .
V: TRBV6-5
J: TRBJ1-1
DNA: TGTGCCAGCTCCCAGGGGAACACTGAAGCTTTCTTT
CDR3: CASSQGNTEAFF

size: .
D: TRBD1
V: TRBV30
J: TRBJ1-2
DNA: TGTGCCTGGAGGTCGGGACAGGGTCATGGCTACACCTTC
CDR3: CAWRSGQGHGYTF

size: .
D: TRBD1
V: TRBV11-2
J: TRBJ1-6
DNA: TGTGCCAGCAGCTTAGGGGACAGGGGTCTACCCCTCCACTTT
CDR3: CASSLGDRGLPLHF

size: .
D: .
V: TRBV9
J: TRBJ2-3
DNA: TGTGCCAGCAGCGTAGATCTAAACACAGATACGCAGTATTTT
CDR3: CASSVDLNTDTQYF

size: .
D: .
V: TRBV11-2
J: TRBJ1-3
DNA: TGTGCCAGCAGCTTCGAGGAGGGAGCCGGAAACACCATATATTTT
CDR3: CASSFEEGAGNTIYF

size: .
D: .
V: TRBV7-9
J: TRBJ1-2
DNA: TGTGCCAGCAGCTTAAATCCCAATGGCTACACCTTC
CDR3: CASSLNPNGYTF

size: .
D: TRBD2
V: TRBV28
J: TRBJ2-5
DNA: TGTGCCAGCAGTTTACGTATAGCGGGGGGGCCAGGAGAGACCCAGTACTTC
CDR3: CASSLRIAGGPGETQYF

size: .
D: TRBD2
V: TRBV11-2
J: TRBJ2-3
DNA: TGTGCCAGCAGCTTATCGGCGGGGGGGTCCACAGATACGCAGTATTTT
CDR3: CASSLSAGGSTDTQYF

size: .
D: .
V: TRBV7-2
J: TRBJ1-1
DNA: TGTGCCAGCAGCTCGTCCAGAGGTGAGACTGAAGCTTTCTTT
CDR3: CASSSSRGETEAFF

size: .
D: .
V: TRBV12-3/TRBV12-4
J: TRBJ1-2
DNA: TGTGCCAGCGGAACCCTCGGAGGCGGCTACACCTTC
CDR3: CASGTLGGGYTF

size: .
D: TRBD2
V: TRBV2
J: TRBJ2-7
DNA: TGTGCCAGCGGCGGGGGAAATTATTTGGGTGAGCAGTACTTC
CDR3: CASGGGNYLGEQYF

size: .
D: TRBD1
V: TRBV11-2
J: TRBJ1-2
DNA: TGTGCCAGCAGCTTAGGGACAGGGGGGATCAGGGGCTACACCTTC
CDR3: CASSLGTGGIRGYTF

size: once
D: TRBD1
V: TRBV19
J: TRBJ1-5
DNA: TGTGCCAGTAGCCGGGACAGGGGGTACAATCAGCCCCAGCATTTT
CDR3: CASSRDRGYNQPQHF

size: .
D: TRBD1
V: TRBV5-1
J: TRBJ2-5
DNA: TGCGCCAGCAGCCGGGGACAGGGGGGTTCTCTGAGCGAGACCCAGTACTTC
CDR3: CASSRGQGGSLSETQYF

size: .
D: .
V: TRBV5-1
J: TRBJ1-4
DNA: TGCGCCAGCAGCTTCGGGTACGGTCAGGGGTATGAAAAACTGTTTTTT
CDR3: CASSFGYGQGYEKLFF

size: .
D: TRBD1
V: TRBV24-1
J: TRBJ2-3
DNA: TGTGCCACCAGTGATGGGACAGGGGTAAGAGGAGATACGCAGTATTTT
CDR3: CATSDGTGVRGDTQYF

size: .
D: TRBD1
V: TRBV11-2
J: TRBJ1-1
DNA: TGTGCCAGCAGCATGTCCGGGACAGAGAAAGCTTTCTTT
CDR3: CASSMSGTEKAFF

size: .
D: TRBD1
V: TRBV5-4
J: TRBJ2-5
DNA: TGTGCCAGCAGCCTGCGGGACAGGGAAGAGACCCAGTACTTC
CDR3: CASSLRDREETQYF

size: .
D: TRBD1
V: TRBV9
J: TRBJ2-1
DNA: TGTGCCAGCAGCGTAGCTTCAGGACAGGGGGTAGGTGAGCAGTTCTTC
CDR3: CASSVASGQGVGEQFF

size: .
D: TRBD2
V: TRBV7-2
J: TRBJ2-3
DNA: TGTGCCAGCAGCTTGCTAGCGGGGTCGACAGATACGCAGTATTTT
CDR3: CASSLLAGSTDTQYF

size: .
D: .
V: TRBV10-2
J: TRBJ2-7
DNA: TGCGCCAGCAGTGACTCCAGCTACGAGCAGTACTTC
CDR3: CASSDSSYEQYF

size: .
D: .
V: TRBV15
J: TRBJ2-7
DNA: TGTGCCACCAGCAGAAGACGATCGGACAGAACCTACGAGCAGTACTTC
CDR3: CATSRRRSDRTYEQYF

size: .
D: TRBD1
V: TRBV6-4
J: TRBJ1-1
DNA: TGTGCCAGCAGTCGAACGCCGGGACAGGGTGAAGCTTTCTTT
CDR3: CASSRTPGQGEAFF

size: .
D: TRBD1
V: TRBV5-1
J: TRBJ2-7
DNA: TGCGCCAGCAGCTTGGGACTGGACAGGGGGCTCTACGAGCAGTACTTC
CDR3: CASSLGLDRGLYEQYF

size: .
D: TRBD2
V: TRBV3-1/TRBV3-2
J: TRBJ2-5
DNA: TGTGCCAGCAGCCAAACGGGGGGTGCAGAGACCCAGTACTTC
CDR3: CASSQTGGAETQYF

size: few
D: .
V: TRBV27
J: TRBJ2-5
DNA: TGTGCCACCCCGGGACTTGGAGAGACCCAGTACTTC
CDR3: CATPGLGETQYF

size: once
D: TRBD1
V: TRBV5-6
J: TRBJ1-2
DNA: TGTGCCAGCAGTGGACAGGGGGCTGGGTATGGCTACACCTTC
CDR3: CASSGQGAGYGYTF

size: .
D: TRBD1
V: TRBV14
J: TRBJ2-3
DNA: TGTGCCAGCAGCCTAACTTGGGCGACAGGGATGAGGTTTGGAGATACGCAGTATTTT
CDR3: CASSLTWATGMRFGDTQYF

size: few
D: .
V: TRBV6-1
J: TRBJ2-7
DNA: TGTGCCAGCAGTGAAGCTGACTTCGGGGTTGAATACGAGCAGTACTTC
CDR3: CASSEADFGVEYEQYF